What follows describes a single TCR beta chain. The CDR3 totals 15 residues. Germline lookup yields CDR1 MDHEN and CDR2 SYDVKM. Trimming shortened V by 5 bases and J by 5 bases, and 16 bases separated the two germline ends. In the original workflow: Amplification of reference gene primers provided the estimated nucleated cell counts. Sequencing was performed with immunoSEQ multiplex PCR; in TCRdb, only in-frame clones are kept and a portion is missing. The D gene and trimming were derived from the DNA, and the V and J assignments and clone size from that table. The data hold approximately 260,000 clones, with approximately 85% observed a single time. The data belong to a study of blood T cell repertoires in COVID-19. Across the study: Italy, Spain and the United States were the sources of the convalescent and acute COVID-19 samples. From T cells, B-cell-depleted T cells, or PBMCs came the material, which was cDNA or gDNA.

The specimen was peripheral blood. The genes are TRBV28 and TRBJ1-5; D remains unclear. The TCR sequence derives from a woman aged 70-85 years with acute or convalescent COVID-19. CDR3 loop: CASSPLSPNDQPQHF. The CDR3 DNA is TGTGCCAGCAGTCCCCTTAGTCCGAACGATCAGCCCCAGCATTTT.